The 21 T cell receptor beta chains listed next were all sequenced from one sample in a study of PD-L1 blockade in urothelial cancer. TCRdb's copy holds only in-frame clones and misses some; the assay was immunoSEQ multiplex PCR. The profile shows over 100,000 clones, around 90% of them singletons. Specified time point: peripheral blood 6 weeks after treatment start. Specimen: PBMCs, collected around atezolizumab (anti-PD-L1) treatment. The source of these receptors is a man in his sixties with urothelial cancer.

The CDR3 protein is CASSDLSRFSGQPQHF. Written as DNA, the CDR3 is TGTGCCAGCAGTGACCTTTCCAGGTTCAGTGGACAGCCCCAGCATTTT. The chain recombines TRBV6-1 with TRBJ1-5; D not certain. The CDR3 length is 16 residues. With 3 bases removed from V and 7 bases from J, the gap between germline ends came to 19 bases. Germline V gives CDR1 MNHNS, CDR2 SASEGT.

The chain carries TRBV12-5 and TRBJ2-3; 10 bases match TRBD2. This CDR3 has 16 residues. J lost 0 bases, V lost 6 bases, and 6 bases had no gene match. The V gene's germline CDR1 is LGHNT and CDR2 FRNRAP. The CDR3 is CASGVTTSGSTDTQYF. For the CDR3, the DNA is TGTGCTAGTGGAGTGACGACTAGCGGGAGCACAGATACGCAGTATTTT.

The chain recombines TRBV10-3 with TRBJ2-5, with 7 positions matching TRBD1. This CDR3 is built from 17 residues. V lost 6 bases, J lost 2 bases, and 15 bases stayed unmatched. Germline CDR1 reads ENHRY; CDR2 reads SYGVKD. The CDR3 DNA reads as TGTGCCATCAGCCCTGACAGGGTCGGCGGGTTTCAAGAGACCCAGTACTTC. Its translation: CAISPDRVGGFQETQYF.

This chain uses TRBV2 with TRBJ1-1; TRBD1 matches at 8 bases. Germline CDR1 SNHLY, CDR2 FYNNEI. V lost 8 bases and J lost 5; bases outside the gene matches: 4. This CDR3 has 12 amino acids. CDR3 loop: CASSGQETEAFF. The CDR3 nucleotides read TGTGCCAGCTCGGGACAGGAGACTGAAGCTTTCTTT. The full variable domain, in which reference TRBV2 and TRBJ1-1 provide the parts outside the CDR3, is EPEVTQTPSHQVTQMGQEVILRCVPISNHLYFYWYRQILGQKVEFLVSFYNNEISEKSEIFDDQFSVERPDGSNFTLKIRSTKLEDSAMYFCASSGQETEAFFGQGTRLTVV.

The chain recombines TRBV4-3 with TRBJ2-5; 12 bases agree with TRBD2. Germline CDR1 reads LGHNA; CDR2 reads YSLEER. This CDR3 has 21 amino acids. V dropped 0 bases and J dropped 5; count of bases not matched to a gene: 19. As DNA, the CDR3 is TGCGCCAGCAGCCAAGACCCAGGGATCCCCTCTAGCGGGAGGGCCCGGGAGACCCAGTACTTC. Its translation is CASSQDPGIPSSGRARETQYF.

This chain joins TRBV6-5 and TRBJ1-2; perhaps TRBD1 as D (6 bases). The CDR3 has 13 amino acids. Trimming took 4 bases from V and 3 from J, leaving 9 bases between them. Per the germline V gene, CDR1 is MNHEY and CDR2 is SVGAGI. The CDR3 protein is CASSSGQYYGYTF. CDR3 DNA: TGTGCCAGCAGTTCCGGACAGTACTATGGCTACACCTTC.

This chain links TRBV29-1 with TRBJ2-1, with 9 nucleotides matching TRBD2. The CDR3 extends over 15 amino acids. The V gene end was trimmed by 4 bases and the J gene end by 2 bases; junction bases not matched to a gene: 6. Germline CDR1 reads SQVTM; CDR2 reads ANQGSEA. Here the CDR3 reads CSVVVLAGTYNEQFF. CDR3 DNA: TGCAGCGTTGTGGTCCTAGCGGGAACCTACAATGAGCAGTTCTTC.

The V and J genes are TRBV28 and TRBJ2-1; 7 bases fit TRBD1. CDR1 and CDR2 from the germline V gene are MDHEN and SYDVKM. J lost 5 bases, V lost 6 bases, and 10 bases had no gene match. CDR3 length: 15 residues. The CDR3 DNA reads as TGTGCCAGCAGCCGCTTGGGGACAGACAACAATGAGCAGTTCTTC. Translating it yields CASSRLGTDNNEQFF.

J is TRBJ2-3 and V is TRBV4-3; 16 bases match TRBD2. Germline V gene data show CDR1 as LGHNA and CDR2 as YSLEER. V was clipped by 2 bases and J by 6 bases; unmatched bases: 11. The CDR3 spans 19 residues. CDR3: CASSQTGTSGRALPDTQYF. The DNA for the CDR3 is TGCGCCAGCAGCCAAACTGGGACTAGCGGGAGGGCTCTTCCTGATACGCAGTATTTT.

For the CDR3, the DNA is TGTGCCTGGAGTGTAAGATCGGGGAGACTTAATGAAAAACTGTTTTTT. Amino acid sequence: CAWSVRSGRLNEKLFF. The rearrangement joins TRBV30 to TRBJ1-4; D is unresolved. CDR1 and CDR2 from the germline V gene are GTSNPN and SVGIG (reference sequence). The V end lost 0 bases, the J end lost 4 bases, and 15 bases lay between the germline ends. The CDR3 has 16 residues.

The chain couples TRBV19 to TRBJ1-5, with no clear D. The germline V gene has CDR1 LNHDA and CDR2 SQIVND (reference sequence). This CDR3 region has 13 residues. V lost 8 bases, J lost 4 bases, and 12 bases lay in between. The CDR3 sequence: CASHSDWNQPQHF. As DNA, the CDR3 is TGTGCCAGTCATTCTGACTGGAATCAGCCCCAGCATTTT.

This sequence joins TRBV7-2 and TRBJ2-2; D is unclear. V was clipped by 4 bases and J by 6 bases, with 6 bases between them. This CDR3 comprises 12 residues. The V gene's germline CDR1 is SGHTA and CDR2 FQGNSA. For the CDR3, the DNA is TGTGCCAGCAGCTCCCCGTCCGGGGAGCTGTTTTTT. Amino acids: CASSSPSGELFF.

A few counts support this clone. The chain couples TRBV7-2 to TRBJ2-1, with D possibly TRBD2 on 6 matching bases. Trimming cost V 0 bases and J 9 bases, with 9 bases left between them. Germline V gene sequence: CDR1 SGHTA, CDR2 FQGNSA. The CDR3 sequence is 13 residues long. CDR3 region: CASSLARGSEQFF. CDR3 DNA sequence: TGTGCCAGCAGCTTAGCTCGGGGGAGTGAGCAGTTCTTC.

This clone was seen a handful of times. The V gene is TRBV5-5, the J gene TRBJ1-5; D is unclear. The length of the CDR3 is 15 residues. Trimming removed 0 bases from V and 2 bases from J, with 9 bases in between. Germline CDR1 and CDR2: SGHKS and YYEKEE (reference sequence). CDR3 residues: CASSLAPQGNQPQHF. CDR3 DNA: TGTGCCAGCAGCTTGGCGCCCCAGGGCAATCAGCCCCAGCATTTT. Looking up the rest from reference TRBV5-5 and TRBJ1-5 gives the full variable domain: DAGVTQSPTHLIKTRGQQVTLRCSPISGHKSVSWYQQVLGQGPQFIFQYYEKEERGRGNFPDRFSARQFPNYSSELNVNALLLGDSALYLCASSLAPQGNQPQHFGDGTRLSIL.

The chain has TRBV4-3 and TRBJ1-2; no definite D call. CDR3 length: 15 amino acids. Looked up from germline, CDR1 is LGHNA and CDR2 is YSLEER. Trimming shortened V by 1 base and J by 4 bases, and 13 bases separated the two germline ends. The CDR3 spells CASSQGPEVSYGYTF. The CDR3 nucleotides read TGCGCCAGCAGCCAAGGACCGGAGGTCAGCTATGGCTACACCTTC.

This chain links TRBV7-8 with TRBJ2-3; 7 bases are a match to TRBD1. The CDR3 extends over 14 amino acids. Germline V gene sequence: CDR1 SGHVS, CDR2 FQNEAQ. V was pared by 1 base and J by 10 bases, with 8 bases of the junction left unmatched. CDR3 protein: CASSLEGAGVAQYF. Written as DNA, the CDR3 is TGTGCCAGCAGCTTAGAGGGGGCAGGGGTCGCGCAGTATTTT.

The chain employs TRBV19 and TRBJ2-1; 10 nucleotides match TRBD1. Per the germline V gene, CDR1 is LNHDA and CDR2 is SQIVND (reference sequence). CDR3 size: 17 residues. After removal of 8 bases from V and 4 bases from J, the junction contained 14 bases not matched to a gene. The CDR3 DNA reads as TGTGCCAGTTCCCCCCCCGGGACAGGGGTTGATTACAATGAGCAGTTCTTC. Translation gives CASSPPGTGVDYNEQFF.

This clone was recorded once. The chain links TRBV2 to TRBJ2-7; maybe TRBD1 (6 bases). With 6 bases removed from V and 12 bases from J, the gap between germline ends came to 21 bases. This CDR3 is built from 13 residues. Per germline, CDR1 SNHLY and CDR2 FYNNEI. The CDR3 coding sequence is TGTGCCAGCAGCCTTCTGGGACAAGGGATTGGGTACTTC. Translating gives CASSLLGQGIGYF.

The chain couples TRBV5-6 to TRBJ1-6, with 8 bases fitting TRBD1. The germline V gene has CDR1 SGHDT and CDR2 YYEEEE. J gave up 4 bases and V 5 bases, and 8 bases lay outside the gene matches. The CDR3 consists of 16 residues. CDR3 DNA sequence: TGTGCCAGCAGAACGAACAACAGGGGGTATAATTCACCCCTCCACTTT. It specifies CASRTNNRGYNSPLHF. Combining the CDR3 with reference TRBV5-6 and TRBJ1-6 gives the whole variable domain DAGVTQSPTHLIKTRGQQVTLRCSPKSGHDTVSWYQQALGQGPQFIFQYYEEEERQRGNFPDRFSGHQFPNYSSELNVNALLLGDSALYLCASRTNNRGYNSPLHFGNGTRLTVT.

This chain uses TRBV21-1 with TRBJ2-3; the table's D call TRBD1 went unverified against the DNA. TRBV21-1 is tagged as a pseudogene. CDR3 length equals 12 residues. The CDR3 DNA sequence: TGTGCCAGCAGACAGTACACAGATACGCAGTATTTT. Its protein product is CASRQYTDTQYF.

The gene calls are TRBV15 and TRBJ2-3; weak D call: TRBD2 (5 bases). The CDR3 sequence is 14 residues long. With 1 base removed from V and 6 bases from J, the gap between germline ends came to 11 bases. Per the germline V gene, CDR1 is LNHNV and CDR2 is YYDKDF (reference sequence). DNA of the CDR3: TGTGCCACCAGCAGAGGCGGGTCCGGCGATACGCAGTATTTT. This translates into CATSRGGSGDTQYF.